This passage covers 22 T cell receptor beta chains from one sample sequenced in a study of monozygotic twins with inflammatory bowel disease. TCRdb reprocessed the 5' RACE reads; each CDR3 protein has one entry and no DNA is given. There are around 380,000 distinct CDR3 sequences in the sample, with around 2.3% held by the top ten. The sequenced sample consisted of blood. These receptor sequences come from a human donor with ulcerative colitis or Crohn's disease, or a healthy co-twin of an affected twin (not recorded which).

The V gene is TRBV12-3 or TRBV12-4, the J gene TRBJ1-1; TCRdb names TRBD1, which stays unverified in the absence of DNA. This CDR3 contains 14 residues. The CDR3 loop reads CASSLGGRNTEAFF.

V and J are TRBV25-1 and TRBJ2-1. From germline, CDR1 is MGHDK and CDR2 SYGVNS. This CDR3 spans 14 amino acids. CDR3 sequence reads: CASSSAIPYNEQFF.

The chain couples TRBV7-2 to TRBJ2-3. The germline CDR1 and CDR2 sequences are SGHTA and FQGNSA. The CDR3 is 11 residues long. Here the CDR3 reads CASTSTDTQYF.

The V gene is TRBV5-1, the J gene TRBJ2-1; TCRdb lists TRBD2, though no DNA is available to test this call. CDR3 length: 18 residues. Per the germline V gene, CDR1 is SGHRS and CDR2 is YFSETQ. CDR3 protein: CASSLVVSSGQPNNEQFF.

The rearrangement joins TRBV4-3 to TRBJ1-1; there is no DNA to check the TCRdb D call of TRBD1. CDR1 is LGHNA and CDR2 is YSLEER in the germline V gene. This CDR3 has 16 amino acids. The CDR3 sequence: CASSQGGGLMNTEAFF.

The V and J genes are TRBV28 and TRBJ1-2; the D gene TCRdb calls, TRBD1, cannot be checked with no DNA. Germline V lookup: CDR1 MDHEN, CDR2 SYDVKM. CDR3 length: 13 amino acids. Here the CDR3 reads CASSSQGASGYTF.

This chain connects TRBV2 to TRBJ2-3; absent DNA, TCRdb's TRBD1 call cannot be checked. The length of the CDR3 is 15 residues. Germline V gene data show CDR1 as SNHLY and CDR2 as FYNNEI. The CDR3 loop reads CASSAGRGRTDTQYF.

CDR3: CASSALAVGVEQYF. V usage is TRBV5-1 and J usage is TRBJ2-7; TCRdb's D gene call, TRBD2, goes unchecked for lack of DNA. The V gene's germline CDR1 is SGHRS and CDR2 YFSETQ. The CDR3 spans 14 residues.

The chain uses TRBV20-1 and TRBJ2-3; the D call from TCRdb, TRBD2, cannot be confirmed without DNA. The germline V gene has CDR1 DFQATT and CDR2 SNEGSKA (reference sequence). This CDR3 has 12 residues. The CDR3 here is CSSSGGADTQYF.

The J gene is TRBJ1-1, the V gene TRBV7-9; there is no DNA to check the TCRdb D call of TRBD1. Germline CDR1 reads SEHNR; CDR2 reads FQNEAQ (reference sequence). The CDR3 spans 15 residues. CDR3 sequence reads: CASSRGQGLNTEAFF.

The chain employs TRBV20-1 and TRBJ2-2. The CDR3 covers 14 residues. Germline CDR1 DFQATT, CDR2 SNEGSKA (reference sequence). The CDR3 protein is CSASESEATGELFF.

The chain is built from TRBV20-1 and TRBJ2-5; there is no DNA to check the TCRdb D call of TRBD2. The germline V gene has CDR1 DFQATT and CDR2 SNEGSKA (reference sequence). The CDR3 runs 13 residues. CDR3 protein: CSAGTSGQETQYF.

J is TRBJ2-7 and V is TRBV7-6; TCRdb's D call of TRBD1 is untestable without DNA. The germline gives CDR1 SGHVS, CDR2 FNYEAQ. The CDR3 contains 15 residues. The CDR3 loop reads CASSTQGDPAYEQYF.

The J gene is TRBJ2-1, the V gene TRBV5-1; lacking DNA, the TRBD2 call made by TCRdb goes unchecked. The CDR3 consists of 13 residues. Germline CDR1 and CDR2: SGHRS and YFSETQ. The CDR3 loop is CASSLAGPYEQFF.

The chain is built from TRBV19 and TRBJ2-3; absent DNA, TCRdb's TRBD1 call cannot be checked. This CDR3 has 15 residues. CDR1 is LNHDA and CDR2 is SQIVND in the germline V gene (reference sequence). The CDR3 region is CASSPLTGGTDTQYF.

The chain links TRBV5-1 to TRBJ2-1; TCRdb designates TRBD1, a call that cannot be tested without DNA. Looked up from germline, CDR1 is SGHRS and CDR2 is YFSETQ. The CDR3 spans 15 residues. The CDR3 protein is CASSWTGEDYNEQFF.

The rearrangement links TRBV7-8 to TRBJ2-7; TCRdb lists TRBD1, though no DNA is available to test this call. Per the germline V gene, CDR1 is SGHVS and CDR2 is FQNEAQ. This CDR3 contains 12 residues. The CDR3 is CASSFQGSEQYF.

This chain connects TRBV6-2 or TRBV6-3 to TRBJ2-5; TCRdb lists TRBD1, though no DNA is available to test this call. The CDR3 extends over 15 amino acids. Per the germline V gene, CDR1 is MNHEY and CDR2 is SVGEGT. CDR3: CASSPVAGWGETQYF.

The CDR3 sequence is CASSRRGMNTEAFF. The chain has TRBV19 and TRBJ1-1; TCRdb lists TRBD1, though no DNA is available to test this call. Germline CDR1 LNHDA, CDR2 SQIVND (reference sequence). The CDR3 sequence is 14 residues long.

V and J are TRBV20-1 and TRBJ2-3. Germline V gene data show CDR1 as DFQATT and CDR2 as SNEGSKA (reference sequence). The CDR3 totals 14 residues. The CDR3 reads CSPDVGLVTDTQYF.

The rearrangement uses TRBV7-2 and TRBJ2-2. The CDR3 loop spans 12 amino acids. Germline CDR1 reads SGHTA; CDR2 reads FQGNSA. This CDR3 reads CASSAFTGELFF.

The rearrangement links TRBV7-9 to TRBJ2-5; TCRdb reports TRBD1, a call that lacks DNA to check it against. CDR1 is SEHNR and CDR2 is FQNEAQ in the germline V gene (reference sequence). This CDR3 is built from 12 residues. CDR3: CASSQTPETQYF.